This TCR beta chain comes out of a study of T-cell reconstitution after alpha-beta-depleted transplantation in children. This clonotype was recorded a few times. With V trimmed by 5 bases and J by 4 bases, 8 bases remained unmatched. Germline V gene data show CDR1 as DFQATT and CDR2 as SNEGSKA (reference sequence). The CDR3 contains 14 residues. Library preparation (for TCRbeta) was performed with unique molecular identifiers. TCRdb called the PCR reads again in MiXCR, with one record for every CDR3 protein. Of about 410,000 distinct CDR3 sequences listed, around 21% are singletons. The rearrangement joins TRBV20-1 to TRBJ2-7; TRBD2 matches at 10 bases. The clonotype was recovered from a human donor who donated a stem cell graft to a child with acute myeloid leukemia. The sample in question was PBMCs from the stem cell graft donor, obtained from the stem cell graft. CDR3 region: CSAWRTSGGYEQYF. For the CDR3, the DNA is TGCAGTGCTTGGAGGACTAGCGGAGGGTACGAGCAGTACTTC.